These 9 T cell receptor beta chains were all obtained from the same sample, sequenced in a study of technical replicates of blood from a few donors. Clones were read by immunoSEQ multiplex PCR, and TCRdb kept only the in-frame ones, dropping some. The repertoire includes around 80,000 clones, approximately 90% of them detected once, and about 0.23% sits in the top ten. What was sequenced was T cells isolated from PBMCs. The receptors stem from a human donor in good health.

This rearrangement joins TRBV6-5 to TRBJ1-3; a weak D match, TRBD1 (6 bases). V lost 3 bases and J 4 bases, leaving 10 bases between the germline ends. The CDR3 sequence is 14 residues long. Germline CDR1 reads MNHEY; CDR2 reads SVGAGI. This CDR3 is CASSYPGQGNTIYF. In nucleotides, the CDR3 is TGTGCCAGCAGTTATCCCGGACAGGGAAACACCATATATTTT.

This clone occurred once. CDR3 sequence reads: CASSYAWLGADTQYF. The CDR3 DNA reads TGTGCCAGCAGTTACGCATGGTTAGGGGCAGATACGCAGTATTTT. The J gene is TRBJ2-3, the V gene TRBV6-5; possible D gene TRBD1, 5 bases. V lost 2 bases and J 4 bases, leaving 13 bases between the germline ends. From germline, CDR1 is MNHEY and CDR2 SVGAGI. CDR3 length: 15 amino acids.

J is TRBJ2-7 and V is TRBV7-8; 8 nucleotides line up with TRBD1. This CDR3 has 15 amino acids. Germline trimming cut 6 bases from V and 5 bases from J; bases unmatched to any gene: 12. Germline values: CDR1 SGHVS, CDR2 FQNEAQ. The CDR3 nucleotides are TGTGCCAGCAGTCCTTTTCGACAGGGGCAAGACGAGCAGTACTTC. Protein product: CASSPFRQGQDEQYF. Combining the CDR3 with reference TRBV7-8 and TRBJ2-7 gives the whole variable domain GAGVSQSPRYKVAKRGQDVALRCDPISGHVSLFWYQQALGQGPEFLTYFQNEAQLDKSGLPSDRFFAERPEGSVSTLKIQRTQQEDSAVYLCASSPFRQGQDEQYFGPGTRLTVT.

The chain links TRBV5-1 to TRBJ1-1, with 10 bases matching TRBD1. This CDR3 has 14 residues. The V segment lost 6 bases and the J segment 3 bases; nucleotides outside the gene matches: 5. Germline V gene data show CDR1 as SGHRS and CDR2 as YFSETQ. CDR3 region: CASKTGGVDTEAFF. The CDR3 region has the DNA TGCGCCAGCAAGACAGGGGGCGTGGACACTGAAGCTTTCTTT.

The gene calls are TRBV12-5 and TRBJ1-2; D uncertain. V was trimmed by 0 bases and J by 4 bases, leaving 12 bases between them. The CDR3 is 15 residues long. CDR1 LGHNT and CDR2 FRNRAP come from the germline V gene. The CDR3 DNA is TGTGCTAGTGGTTTGGTACTCGGAGGCCTCTATGGCTACACCTTC. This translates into CASGLVLGGLYGYTF. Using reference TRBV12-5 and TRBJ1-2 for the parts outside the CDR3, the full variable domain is DARVTQTPRHKVTEMGQEVTMRCQPILGHNTVFWYRQTMMQGLELLAYFRNRAPLDDSGMPKDRFSAEMPDATLATLKIQPSEPRDSAVYFCASGLVLGGLYGYTFGSGTRLTVV.

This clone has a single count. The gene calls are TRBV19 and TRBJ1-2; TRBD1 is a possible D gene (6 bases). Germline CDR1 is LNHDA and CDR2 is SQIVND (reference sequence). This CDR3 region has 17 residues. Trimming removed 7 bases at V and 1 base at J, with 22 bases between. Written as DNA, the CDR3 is TGTGCCAGTAAAAGGAGAGGGGGGGTAGGGGTTAACTATGGCTACACCTTC. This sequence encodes CASKRRGGVGVNYGYTF. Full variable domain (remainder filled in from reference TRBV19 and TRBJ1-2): DGGITQSPKYLFRKEGQNVTLSCEQNLNHDAMYWYRQDPGQGLRLIYYSQIVNDFQKGDIAEGYSVSREKKESFPLTVTSAQKNPTAFYLCASKRRGGVGVNYGYTFGSGTRLTVV.

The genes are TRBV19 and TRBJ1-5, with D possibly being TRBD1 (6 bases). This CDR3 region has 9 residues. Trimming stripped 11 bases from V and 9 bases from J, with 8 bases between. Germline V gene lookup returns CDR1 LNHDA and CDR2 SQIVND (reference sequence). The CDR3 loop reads CAGGWPQHF. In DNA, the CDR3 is TGTGCCGGGGGCTGGCCCCAGCATTTT. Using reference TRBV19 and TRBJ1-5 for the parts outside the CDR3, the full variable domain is DGGITQSPKYLFRKEGQNVTLSCEQNLNHDAMYWYRQDPGQGLRLIYYSQIVNDFQKGDIAEGYSVSREKKESFPLTVTSAQKNPTAFYLCAGGWPQHFGDGTRLSIL.

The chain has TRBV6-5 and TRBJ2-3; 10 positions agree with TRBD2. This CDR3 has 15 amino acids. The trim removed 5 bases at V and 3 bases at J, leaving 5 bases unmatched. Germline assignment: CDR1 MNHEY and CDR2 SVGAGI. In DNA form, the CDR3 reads TGTGCCAGCAGTATTAGCGGGGGGTATACAGATACGCAGTATTTT. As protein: CASSISGGYTDTQYF.

The CDR3 DNA reads TGTGCCAGTAGTTTGCGAACCGGGGAGCTGTTTTTT. Translated: CASSLRTGELFF. J is TRBJ2-2 and V is TRBV19; no definite D call. Trimming removed 5 bases from V and 5 bases from J, with 6 bases in between. The germline CDR1 and CDR2 sequences are LNHDA and SQIVND (reference sequence). The CDR3 sequence is 12 residues long.